These 14 T cell receptor beta chains share one sample of origin, sequenced in a study of blood T cell repertoires in COVID-19. Assay used: immunoSEQ multiplex PCR; TCRdb lists only in-frame clones, some missing. The sample has 95,000 to 100,000 clones; 85% are singletons. The source material was peripheral blood. The receptors were sampled from a woman in her 70s with active or convalescent COVID-19.

The V and J genes are TRBV5-4 and TRBJ2-3; 9 nucleotides line up with TRBD2. V gave up 1 base and J gave up 0 bases; unmatched junction bases: 3. The CDR3 extends over 16 amino acids. Germline CDR1 is SGHNT and CDR2 is YYREEE (reference sequence). The CDR3: CASSLRLAESTDTQYF. The CDR3 bases are TGTGCCAGCAGCTTGAGACTAGCGGAGAGCACAGATACGCAGTATTTT.

This clone turned up a few times. This chain connects TRBV19 to TRBJ2-1; 8 bases match TRBD1. This CDR3 region has 15 residues. CDR1 is LNHDA, CDR2 SQIVND, per germline (reference sequence). J was trimmed by 4 bases and V by 6 bases; bases with no gene match: 8. The CDR3 sequence is CASSIENRGYNEQFF. The DNA for the CDR3 is TGTGCCAGTAGCATCGAGAACAGGGGGTACAATGAGCAGTTCTTC.

This chain uses TRBV7-2 with TRBJ2-2, with D uncertain. Germline assignment: CDR1 SGHTA and CDR2 FQGNSA. V lost 5 bases and J lost 5, with 12 bases in between. The length of the CDR3 is 14 residues. CDR3 sequence (DNA): TGTGCCAGCAGCCCCCTTGCGCGTACCGGGGAGCTGTTTTTT. Its translation: CASSPLARTGELFF.

This clone was picked up many times. The rearrangement joins TRBV7-2 to TRBJ2-7; D is ambiguous. V gave up 1 base and J gave up 8 bases, with 12 bases separating them. The CDR3 has 13 amino acids. The germline V gene has CDR1 SGHTA and CDR2 FQGNSA. The CDR3 reads CASSLDALVQQYF. The CDR3 DNA follows: TGTGCCAGCAGCTTAGATGCCTTAGTCCAGCAGTACTTC. Full variable domain (outside the CDR3, taken from reference TRBV7-2 and TRBJ2-7): GAGVSQSPSNKVTEKGKDVELRCDPISGHTALYWYRQSLGQGLEFLIYFQGNSAPDKSGLPSDRFSAERTGGSVSTLTIQRTQQEDSAVYLCASSLDALVQQYFGPGTRLTVT.

This chain connects TRBV30 to TRBJ2-1; 14 bases are shared with TRBD2. V lost 3 bases, J lost 6 bases, and 7 bases stayed unmatched. Germline CDR1 GTSNPN, CDR2 SVGIG (reference sequence). The CDR3 consists of 16 residues. The CDR3: CAWRGTSGSKGNEQFF. The CDR3 region has the DNA TGTGCCTGGAGGGGGACTAGCGGGAGTAAAGGCAATGAGCAGTTCTTC.

This clone was seen a handful of times. The chain carries TRBV19 and TRBJ1-2, with TRBD1 matching 8 bases. Looked up from germline, CDR1 is LNHDA and CDR2 is SQIVND (reference sequence). Trimming removed 6 bases from V and 6 bases from J; junction bases left unmatched: 6. The CDR3 totals 13 residues. CDR3 amino acids: CASSPTGEDGYTF. The CDR3 bases are TGTGCCAGTAGCCCGACAGGGGAGGATGGCTACACCTTC.

This clone was observed once. The chain employs TRBV5-1 and TRBJ1-3, with 8 bases identical to TRBD1. Germline assignment: CDR1 SGHRS and CDR2 YFSETQ. J gave up 4 bases and V 3 bases, and 12 bases lay outside the gene matches. The CDR3 spans 17 residues. CDR3 sequence (DNA): TGCGCCAGCAGCTACTTCTCAGGGGGCCAAGAGGGAAACACCATATATTTT. Amino acid sequence: CASSYFSGGQEGNTIYF.

The chain carries TRBV12-3 or TRBV12-4 and TRBJ2-1, with a weak D call TRBD1 (6 bases). The length of the CDR3 is 11 residues. V was clipped by 6 bases and J by 7 bases, with 7 bases between them. CDR3 nucleotide sequence: TGTGCCAGCAGCCAGGGGAATGAGCAGTTCTTC. Encoded protein: CASSQGNEQFF.

V is TRBV11-2 and J is TRBJ1-5, with 7 bases matching TRBD1. Losses at the gene ends were 5 bases for V and 4 bases for J; bases not matched to a gene: 2. This CDR3 is 13 amino acids long. CDR1 is SGHAT, CDR2 FQNNGV, per germline. The CDR3 protein is CASSMDRNQPQHF. The CDR3 nucleotides read TGTGCCAGCAGCATGGACAGGAATCAGCCCCAGCATTTT.

The chain uses TRBV28 and TRBJ2-3; 7 bases map to TRBD2. This CDR3 has 15 residues. CDR1 and CDR2 (germline): MDHEN, SYDVKM. J gave up 1 base and V 4 bases, and 5 bases lay outside the gene matches. The CDR3: CASSSSGAGTDTQYF. DNA of the CDR3: TGTGCCAGCAGTTCAAGCGGGGCGGGCACAGATACGCAGTATTTT. Combining the CDR3 with reference TRBV28 and TRBJ2-3 gives the whole variable domain DVKVTQSSRYLVKRTGEKVFLECVQDMDHENMFWYRQDPGLGLRLIYFSYDVKMKEKGDIPEGYSVSREKKERFSLILESASTNQTSMYLCASSSSGAGTDTQYFGPGTRLTVL.

V and J are TRBV28 and TRBJ2-1; 13 bases fit TRBD2. There are 15 residues in the CDR3. Looked up from germline, CDR1 is MDHEN and CDR2 is SYDVKM. V shed 5 bases, J shed 8 bases, and the junction held 6 bases outside the gene matches. The CDR3 loop reads CASSRTSGGADEQFF. The DNA for the CDR3 is TGTGCCAGCAGTCGCACTAGCGGGGGGGCTGATGAGCAGTTCTTC.

The chain combines TRBV21-1 with TRBJ2-3; no check of the table's D call, TRBD2, against the DNA was made. TRBV21-1 is a pseudogene segment. CDR3 length equals 16 residues. DNA for the CDR3: TGTGCCAGCAGCAATAGGGCTAGCCTTAGCACAGATACGCAGTATTTT. Translation: CASSNRASLSTDTQYF.

V usage is TRBV10-3 and J usage is TRBJ1-6; no clear D gene. The CDR3 is 13 residues long. V lost 4 bases, J lost 7 bases, and 8 bases lay in between. Germline-derived CDR1 and CDR2 are ENHRY and SYGVKD. Here the CDR3 reads CAISVGSNSPLHF. The CDR3 bases are TGTGCCATCAGTGTGGGCAGCAATTCACCCCTCCACTTT.

The chain links TRBV10-3 to TRBJ2-7; D might be TRBD1 (5 bases). This CDR3 region has 15 residues. The V end was cut by 2 bases, the J end by 0 bases, with 11 bases between. The germline V gene has CDR1 ENHRY and CDR2 SYGVKD. The CDR3 is CAISERVTASYEQYF. CDR3 DNA sequence: TGTGCCATCAGTGAGCGGGTGACAGCCTCCTACGAGCAGTACTTC.